The 19 T cell receptor beta chains below all came from one sample that was sequenced in a study of Graves' ophthalmopathy and Graves' hyperthyroidism. The sequenced template was RNA, covering the TCR beta CDR3 region. RT-PCR with HTBI primers came first, then second-round multiplex PCR. Using its own MiXCR run on the multiplex PCR reads, TCRdb lists one record per CDR3 protein. The top ten hold more than 45% of the sample, which has 200,000 to 300,000 distinct CDR3 sequences, around 45% seen once. Material: peripheral blood. Receptor source: an adult man with Graves' ophthalmopathy.

This clonotype occurred once. V is TRBV20-1 and J is TRBJ2-2; D gene uncertain. In germline, CDR1 is DFQATT, CDR2 SNEGSKA (reference sequence). This CDR3 comprises 14 residues. V was cut by 2 bases and J by 7 bases, with 14 bases left in between. CDR3 residues: CSARKAFGNGELFF. The CDR3 nucleotides are TGCAGTGCTAGAAAGGCCTTTGGTAACGGGGAGCTGTTTTTT.

This clonotype has only a few counts. The chain joins TRBV27 to TRBJ1-6, with D unclear. Germline V gives CDR1 MNHEY, CDR2 SMNVEV (reference sequence). Between the trimmed V and J ends, which lost 2 bases and 16 bases, there was a span of 21 bases. The CDR3 has 15 residues. DNA of the CDR3: TGTGCCAGCAGTTTAAGAGCAATCTCCGTCTACCAACTCCACTTT. Translated: CASSLRAISVYQLHF.

V is TRBV10-3 and J is TRBJ2-1; 8 nucleotides align to TRBD2. Per the germline V gene, CDR1 is ENHRY and CDR2 is SYGVKD. CDR3 length: 16 amino acids. V gave up 4 bases and J gave up 6 bases; unmatched junction bases: 11. This CDR3 is CAISGTLAGGANEQFF. The CDR3 coding sequence is TGTGCCATCAGTGGTACTCTAGCGGGTGGGGCCAATGAGCAGTTCTTC.

V is TRBV4-1 and J is TRBJ1-2; D perhaps matches TRBD1 (5 bases). The germline gives CDR1 MGHRA, CDR2 YSYEKL. The V gene lost 1 base and the J gene lost 1 base, with 13 bases spanning the gap. The CDR3 covers 16 residues. CDR3 loop: CASSQVVGTVNYGYTF. CDR3 DNA sequence: TGCGCCAGCAGCCAAGTAGTGGGGACGGTTAACTATGGCTACACCTTC.

Remarks on this clonotype: Germline is not matched at one junction end, which may reflect a read error. The rearrangement joins TRBV20-1 to TRBJ2-7, with 7 bases matching TRBD1. Germline V lookup: CDR1 DFQATT, CDR2 SNEGSKA (reference sequence). There are 14 residues in the CDR3. The CDR3 loop is CSAPHGDSAYGQYF. In DNA form, the CDR3 reads TGCAGTGCTCCCCACGGGGACAGCGCCTACGGGCAGTACTTC.

This clonotype came up once. V is TRBV7-9 and J is TRBJ1-1, with 7 bases that match TRBD1. V trimming: 5 bases; J trimming: 10 bases; junction bases outside the gene matches: 7. Germline V gene lookup returns CDR1 SEHNR and CDR2 FQNEAQ (reference sequence). This CDR3 is built from 12 residues. The CDR3 loop is CASSTFDRAAFF. The CDR3 coding sequence is TGTGCCAGCAGCACGTTCGACAGGGCAGCTTTCTTT.

This clonotype was seen only once. The CDR3 sequence: CSVGRGDTQYF. The CDR3 coding sequence is TGCAGCGTCGGCAGGGGTGATACGCAGTATTTT. The V and J genes are TRBV29-1 and TRBJ2-3; a possible D gene is TRBD1 (6 bases). The V end was cut by 6 bases, the J end by 6 bases, with 10 bases between. The CDR3 is made up of 11 amino acids. Germline lookup yields CDR1 SQVTM and CDR2 ANQGSEA.

V and J are TRBV2 and TRBJ2-7; 12 bases map to TRBD1. The V gene's germline CDR1 is SNHLY and CDR2 FYNNEI. There are 17 residues in the CDR3. Trimming at V came to 6 bases and at J to 5 bases, leaving 14 bases not matched to a gene. Here the CDR3 reads CASRAGTGGGLGDEQYF. DNA of the CDR3: TGTGCCAGCAGGGCCGGGACAGGGGGCGGACTGGGTGACGAGCAGTACTTC.

This clonotype was picked up a small number of times. The rearrangement links TRBV29-1 to TRBJ2-7, with D perhaps assigned TRBD1 or TRBD2 (7 bases each). V was trimmed by 7 bases and J by 4 bases, leaving 14 bases between them. Germline CDR1 and CDR2: SQVTM and ANQGSEA. CDR3 length equals 12 residues. In DNA, the CDR3 is TGCAGCGGGGAGGGACAGAATTACGAGCAGTACTTC. The encoded protein is CSGEGQNYEQYF.

This clonotype was observed a few times. This rearrangement joins TRBV5-1 to TRBJ1-4, with unresolved D. There are 15 residues in the CDR3. Trimming took off 2 bases at V and 3 bases at J, with 11 bases between the two ends. Germline V gene lookup returns CDR1 SGHRS and CDR2 YFSETQ. CDR3 nucleotide sequence: TGCGCCAGCAGCTTTCGGGGAGCATCTAATGAAAAACTGTTTTTT. Translation: CASSFRGASNEKLFF.

The chain uses TRBV29-1 and TRBJ2-6; weak D call: TRBD1 (6 bases). The CDR3 is 16 amino acids. Germline values: CDR1 SQVTM, CDR2 ANQGSEA. Deletions cut 7 bases from V and 0 bases from J, with 16 bases between. As DNA, the CDR3 is TGCAGCGCCCTTGACAGGTCCTACTCTGGGGCCAACGTCCTGACTTTC. Encoded protein: CSALDRSYSGANVLTF.

This clonotype was counted a few times. V usage is TRBV20-1 and J usage is TRBJ1-1; the D gene is possibly TRBD1 (6 bases). Trimming took 7 bases from V and 4 from J, leaving 13 bases between them. The CDR3 is 12 amino acids. Germline V gene lookup returns CDR1 DFQATT and CDR2 SNEGSKA (reference sequence). For the CDR3, the DNA is TGCAGTGGTGACAGGTTGCTCACTGAAGCTTTCTTT. Its protein is CSGDRLLTEAFF.

This clonotype was detected only a few times. The chain has TRBV2 and TRBJ2-7; D is undetermined. Germline V gives CDR1 SNHLY, CDR2 FYNNEI. The CDR3 is 13 amino acids. The ends were cut back, 4 bases at V and 9 bases at J, with 16 bases in the middle. The DNA of the CDR3 is TGTGCCAGCAGTGCGCGGCCGAGGTTGGGGCAGTACTTC. It specifies CASSARPRLGQYF.

This clonotype was seen a handful of times. V usage is TRBV20-1 and J usage is TRBJ1-6; D is uncertain. The CDR3 contains 14 residues. CDR1 and CDR2 from the germline V gene are DFQATT and SNEGSKA (reference sequence). The V end was cut by 6 bases, the J end by 9 bases, with 18 bases between. CDR3 DNA sequence: TGCAGTGCCTCCCTTGCACTCGCAGGTTCACCCCTCCACTTT. Protein product: CSASLALAGSPLHF.

This clonotype has at least ten counts. This chain links TRBV5-1 with TRBJ2-7, with D possibly being TRBD1 (6 bases). V was trimmed by 4 bases and J by 5 bases, leaving 10 bases between them. The CDR3 contains 12 residues. Per germline, CDR1 SGHRS and CDR2 YFSETQ. The CDR3 loop reads CASSRTVDEQYF. CDR3 coding DNA: TGCGCCAGCAGCAGGACAGTCGACGAGCAGTACTTC.

The V call is TRBV10-1, the J call TRBJ1-5, with no clear D. Germline V CDR1 and CDR2: WNHNN, SYGVQD (reference sequence). The CDR3 covers 13 residues. V lost 6 bases and J 0 bases, leaving 6 bases between the germline ends. The CDR3 sequence: CASSRASNQPQHF. The DNA for the CDR3 is TGCGCCAGCAGCCGGGCTAGCAATCAGCCCCAGCATTTT.

Note on this clonotype: A read error may account for a junction end that differs from germline. V gene TRBV7-7 combines with J gene TRBJ2-7; 8 bases map to TRBD1. The CDR3 is made up of 14 amino acids. Looked up from germline, CDR1 is SSHAT and CDR2 is FNYEAQ (reference sequence). This CDR3 is CASSLQGVGDEQYF. For the CDR3, the DNA is TGTGCTAGCAGCTTACAGGGGGTGGGGGACGAGCAGTACTTC.

The CDR3 bases are TGTGCCAGTAGTACAGCAATCGGAAACACCATATATTTT. Translation gives CASSTAIGNTIYF. The chain is built from TRBV19 and TRBJ1-3; D remains ambiguous. The length of the CDR3 is 13 residues. Between the trimmed V and J ends, which lost 4 bases and 4 bases, there was a span of 8 bases. Germline V lookup: CDR1 LNHDA, CDR2 SQIVND (reference sequence).

The chain recombines TRBV29-1 with TRBJ2-1, with D possibly TRBD2 on 5 matching bases. Germline V gene lookup returns CDR1 SQVTM and CDR2 ANQGSEA. Trimming pared 5 bases from V and 3 bases from J, leaving 8 bases between. The CDR3 contains 12 residues. The CDR3 coding sequence is TGCAGCGTTACCCGGGGCTACAATGAGCAGTTCTTC. This gives the protein CSVTRGYNEQFF.